Sequencing of this T cell receptor beta chain was carried out in a study of blood T cell repertoires in COVID-19. Study information: The samples span acute and convalescent COVID-19 from the United States, Italy and Spain.

CDR3 length: 10 amino acids. Germline CDR1 reads SNHLY; CDR2 reads FYNNEI. Trimming removed 8 bases from V and 10 bases from J; junction bases left unmatched: 3. Under the authors' procedure: Amplification of reference gene primers provided the estimated nucleated cell counts. Measured with immunoSEQ multiplex PCR; TCRdb has only the in-frame clones, and not every one. V and J calls and clone size follow that table, whereas D and trimming were derived from the DNA. The top ten hold approximately 17% of the sample, which has about 59,000 clones, roughly 88% seen once. The chain is built from TRBV2 and TRBJ1-1, with 8 bases that match TRBD1. Sequenced sample: peripheral blood. This receptor was obtained from a woman aged 80 or older with active COVID-19. CDR3 region: CASYGQGAFF. In DNA, the CDR3 is TGTGCCAGCTATGGACAGGGAGCTTTCTTT.